The T cell receptor beta chain described here comes from a study of T cell responses to AZD1222 COVID-19 vaccine. The method was immunoSEQ multiplex PCR; TCRdb's version includes in-frame clones alone and lacks a portion of them. The sample lists about 97,000 clones; 70% to 90% were seen once. This clone has a single count. Its antigen is unknown. Study outcomes and limitations: Donors in the cohort were predominantly white British and more often female, and clonal diversity was possibly underestimated. Spike-specific TCR breadth and depth grew following two AZD1222 doses. Seropositive status at baseline applied to only six AZD1222 recipients. Reportedly, nearly half the spike-specific TCRs target unmutated variant regions.

This CDR3 has 15 amino acids. Trimming pared 6 bases from V and 0 bases from J, leaving 12 bases between. Germline V gives CDR1 MRHNA, CDR2 SNTAGT. The chain recombines TRBV6-4 with TRBJ2-1; TRBD1 or TRBD2 may be the D gene (5 bases each). The source material was peripheral blood, sampled on day 0 of AZD1222 vaccination. The receptor's source is an adult in good health. DNA for the CDR3: TGTGCCAGCAGCGCCGGGACCGGCTCCTACAATGAGCAGTTCTTC. It is translated as CASSAGTGSYNEQFF.